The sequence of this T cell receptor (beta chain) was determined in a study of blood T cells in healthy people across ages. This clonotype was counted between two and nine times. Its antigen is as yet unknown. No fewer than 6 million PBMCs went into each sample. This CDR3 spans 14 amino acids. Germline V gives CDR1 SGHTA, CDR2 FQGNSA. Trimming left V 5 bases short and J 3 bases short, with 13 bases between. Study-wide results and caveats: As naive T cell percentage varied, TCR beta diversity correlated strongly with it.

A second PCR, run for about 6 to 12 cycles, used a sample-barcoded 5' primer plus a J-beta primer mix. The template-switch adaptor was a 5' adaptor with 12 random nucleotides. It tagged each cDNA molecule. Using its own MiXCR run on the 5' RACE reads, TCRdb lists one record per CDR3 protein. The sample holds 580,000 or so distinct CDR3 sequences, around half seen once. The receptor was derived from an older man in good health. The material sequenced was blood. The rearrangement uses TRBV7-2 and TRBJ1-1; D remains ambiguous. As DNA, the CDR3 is TGTGCCAGCAGCCGATTAGGGCAGGACACTGAAGCTTTCTTT. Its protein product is CASSRLGQDTEAFF.